This T cell receptor (beta chain) comes out of a study of T cells in Graves' hyperthyroidism and ophthalmopathy. Many counts were recorded for this clonotype. Those patients with uncontrolled infection, other autoimmune disease, pregnancy or lactation were excluded. Every diagnosis used clinical symptoms, serum thyroxine and TRAb, thyroid ultrasound and orbital computed tomography. The germline gives CDR1 SNHLY, CDR2 FYNNEI. Trimming took 6 bases from V and 6 from J, leaving 12 bases between them. The CDR3 runs 13 residues. What was amplified from RNA transcripts were TCR beta CDR3 regions. TCR CDR3 regions were first amplified by RT-PCR with HTBI primers. A single record per CDR3 protein comes from TCRdb applying MiXCR to the multiplex PCR reads. The sample consists of about 420,000 distinct CDR3 sequences, about an eighth of them appearing once.

The rearrangement uses TRBV2 and TRBJ1-5; tentative D call: TRBD1 (5 bases). The sequence derives from a woman between 18 and 29 years old with Graves' hyperthyroidism. The specimen was blood. Here the CDR3 reads CASRSARGQPQHF. In DNA, the CDR3 is TGTGCCAGCAGGAGTGCTAGGGGTCAGCCCCAGCATTTT.